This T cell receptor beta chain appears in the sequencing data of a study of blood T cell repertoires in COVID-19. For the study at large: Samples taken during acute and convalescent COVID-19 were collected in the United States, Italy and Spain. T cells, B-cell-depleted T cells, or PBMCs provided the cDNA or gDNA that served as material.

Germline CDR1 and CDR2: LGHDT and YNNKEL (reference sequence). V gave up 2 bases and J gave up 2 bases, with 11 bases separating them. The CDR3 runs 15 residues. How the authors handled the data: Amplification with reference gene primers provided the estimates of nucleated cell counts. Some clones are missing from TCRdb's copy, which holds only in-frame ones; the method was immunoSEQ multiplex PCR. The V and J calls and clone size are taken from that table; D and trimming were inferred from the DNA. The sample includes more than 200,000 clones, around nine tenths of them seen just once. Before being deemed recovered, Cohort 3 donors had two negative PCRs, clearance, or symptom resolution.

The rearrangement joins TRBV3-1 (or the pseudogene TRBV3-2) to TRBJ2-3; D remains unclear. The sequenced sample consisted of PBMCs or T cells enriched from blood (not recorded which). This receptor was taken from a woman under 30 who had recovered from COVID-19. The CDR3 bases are TGTGCCAGCAGCCAAAACCCCCTAATCACAGATACGCAGTATTTT. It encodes CASSQNPLITDTQYF.